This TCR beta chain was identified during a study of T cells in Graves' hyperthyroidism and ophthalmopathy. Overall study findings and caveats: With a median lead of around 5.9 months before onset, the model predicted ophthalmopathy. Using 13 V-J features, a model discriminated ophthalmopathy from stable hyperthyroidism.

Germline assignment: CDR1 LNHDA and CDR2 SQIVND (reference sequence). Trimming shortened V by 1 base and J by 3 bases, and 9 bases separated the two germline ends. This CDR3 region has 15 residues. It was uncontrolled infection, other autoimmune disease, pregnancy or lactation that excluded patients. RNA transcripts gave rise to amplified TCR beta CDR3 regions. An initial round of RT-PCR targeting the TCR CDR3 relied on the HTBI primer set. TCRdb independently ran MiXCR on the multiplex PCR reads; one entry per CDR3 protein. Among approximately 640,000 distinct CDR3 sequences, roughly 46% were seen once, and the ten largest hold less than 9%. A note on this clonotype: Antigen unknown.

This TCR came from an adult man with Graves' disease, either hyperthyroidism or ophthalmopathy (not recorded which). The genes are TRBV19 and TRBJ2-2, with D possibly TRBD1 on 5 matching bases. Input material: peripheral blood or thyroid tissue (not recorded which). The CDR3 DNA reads TGTGCCAGTAGTATAGGGGGCGGACACACCGGGGAGCTGTTTTTT. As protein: CASSIGGGHTGELFF.